This TCR beta chain was sequenced in a study of T-cell reconstitution after alpha-beta-depleted transplantation in children (dated by TCRdb to the mid-2010s). General notes on the study: The study quantitatively tracked T-cell immune reconstitution after TCRalphabeta/CD19-depleted allogeneic hematopoietic cell transplantation in children using TCR repertoire profiling. General conclusions and limits of the study: About two months after transplant, the apparently early recovery of alphabetaT-cell counts reportedly depended on just several hundred clones that had expanded rapidly and came from non-depleted graft cells. In some patients, the high TCRbeta diversity seen at day 60 was put down to recipient T cells and intrathymic progenitors that had survived conditioning. Over subsequent months, a decline in hyperexpanded clone frequencies was noted, and after one year, T-cell counts and TCRbeta diversity were mostly ascribed to newly produced T cells.

This clonotype was detected a few times. What antigen it recognizes has not been identified. Within one base of it there is no much larger clone, and no base qualities were kept. The method behind the library was PCR. Sequencing used an Illumina HiSeq 2500. To normalize quantification of the TCRbeta repertoire, the TCR libraries were built with molecular barcoding that relied on unique molecular identifiers. TCRdb reworked the public reads: Q25 trimming with fastp, MiXCR clone assembly, productive beta chains retained. Each CDR3 protein gets just one entry, which takes the most common genes and DNA from the rows behind it. Within this sample are a few hundred thousand distinct CDR3 sequences, with 20% to 30% of them counted one time only. The top ten constitute over 2.5% of the sample. The trim is 1 base for V and 2 bases for J, with a gap of 8 bases between the germline ends. The CDR3 spans 14 residues, from the cysteine through the phenylalanine. The kept DNA is CDR3 alone, 42 bases in frame from the first base. As encoded in the germline V gene, CDR1 is MDHEN while CDR2 is SYDVKM.

Read against the paper, the sample's treatment or condition label means: allogeneic hematopoietic cell transplantation with graft depleted of TCRalphabeta T cells and CD19 B cells. The transplant recipients were children given TCRalphabeta/CD19-depleted allogeneic hematopoietic cell grafts. The receptor was isolated from a girl aged 2 to 9 with Fanconi anemia, due to receive a stem cell transplant. Recombination linked TRBV28 to TRBJ1-1; the D gene lacks a confident call. Sequenced here: PBMCs, sampled before TCRalphabeta/CD19-depleted stem cell transplant. The sequenced DNA is TGTGCCAGCAGTTTATCCAACAGCAACACTGAAGCTTTCTTT. Its translation reads: CASSLSNSNTEAFF.